These 14 T cell receptor beta chains originate from one sample sequenced in a study of T cell responses to AZD1222 COVID-19 vaccine. Method: immunoSEQ multiplex PCR; TCRdb's copy keeps in-frame clones and lacks some. The table includes over 120,000 clones, about nine tenths detected once. The material sequenced was peripheral blood, taken on day 0 of AZD1222 vaccination. All receptors derive from an adult in good health.

The chain employs TRBV13 and TRBJ1-2; D is unresolved. Per the germline V gene, CDR1 is PRHDT and CDR2 is FYEKMQ (reference sequence). The V gene lost 2 bases and the J gene lost 4 bases, with 17 bases spanning the gap. The CDR3 extends over 16 amino acids. Written as DNA, the CDR3 is TGTGCCAGCAGCTTATTTGTCATGGGTATAGGCTATGGCTACACCTTC. The encoded protein is CASSLFVMGIGYGYTF. The full variable domain, its missing parts supplied by reference TRBV13 and TRBJ1-2, is AAGVIQSPRHLIKEKRETATLKCYPIPRHDTVYWYQQGPGQDPQFLISFYEKMQSDKGSIPDRFSAQQFSDYHSELNMSSLELGDSALYFCASSLFVMGIGYGYTFGSGTRLTVV.

V is TRBV7-9 and J is TRBJ1-1, with 9 positions matching TRBD1. CDR1 and CDR2 (germline): SEHNR, FQNEAQ (reference sequence). J gave up 1 base and V 2 bases, and 5 bases lay outside the gene matches. The CDR3 spans 16 residues. CDR3 amino acids: CASSLRQGEPNTEAFF. The CDR3 DNA follows: TGTGCCAGCAGCTTACGACAGGGGGAACCGAACACTGAAGCTTTCTTT.

The V call is TRBV19, the J call TRBJ1-1, with D uncertain. Deletions cut 7 bases from V and 4 bases from J, with 16 bases between. This CDR3 is 14 amino acids long. CDR1 is LNHDA, CDR2 SQIVND, per germline (reference sequence). CDR3 bases: TGTGCCAGTACGGACGCCCGGTACCGCACTGAAGCTTTCTTT. Translated, it gives CASTDARYRTEAFF.

This chain connects TRBV27 to TRBJ1-3; a weak D match, TRBD1 (6 bases). This CDR3 contains 14 residues. V lost 6 bases to trimming and J lost 0 bases, with 9 bases between them. Germline V CDR1 and CDR2: MNHEY, SMNVEV (reference sequence). CDR3 sequence (DNA): TGTGCCAGCAGGGGGACAAGCTCTGGAAACACCATATATTTT. It yields the protein CASRGTSSGNTIYF.

This chain connects TRBV20-1 to TRBJ2-1, with 14 bases fitting TRBD2. The germline V gene encodes CDR1 DFQATT and CDR2 SNEGSKA (reference sequence). V lost 3 bases, J lost 8 bases, and 6 bases stayed unmatched. CDR3 length: 15 residues. The CDR3 region has the DNA TGCAGTGCTAGTGAAGGGACTAGCGGGAGCGATGAGCAGTTCTTC. It specifies CSASEGTSGSDEQFF.

The V gene is TRBV24-1, the J gene TRBJ2-4, with TRBD2 matching 10 bases. The CDR3 spans 18 residues. Germline-derived CDR1 and CDR2 are KGHDR and SFDVKD. The ends lost 3 bases at V and 3 bases at J; junction bases unmatched: 10. The chain's CDR3 is CATSDGRRTSGIKNIQYF. CDR3 nucleotides: TGTGCCACCAGTGATGGAAGACGGACTAGCGGTATCAAAAACATTCAGTACTTC.

This clone occurred once. The rearrangement links TRBV6-1 to TRBJ2-7; D not certain. From germline, CDR1 is MNHNS and CDR2 SASEGT. The CDR3 has 14 amino acids. Trimming took off 2 bases at V and 7 bases at J, with 15 bases between the two ends. This CDR3 is CASSEYQTSMEQYF. CDR3 in DNA: TGTGCCAGCAGTGAATATCAAACGTCAATGGAGCAGTACTTC.

The rearrangement joins TRBV11-2 to TRBJ2-4; D is possibly TRBD1 (6 bases). The CDR3 runs to 14 residues. V lost 3 bases to trimming and J lost 8 bases, with 14 bases between them. Germline V gene data show CDR1 as SGHAT and CDR2 as FQNNGV. The CDR3 DNA reads as TGTGCCAGCAGCTTGATCCGAGGACAGTACATTCAGTACTTC. Amino acid sequence: CASSLIRGQYIQYF.

J is TRBJ2-7 and V is TRBV11-2, with D unclear. V lost 8 bases to trimming and J lost 7 bases, with 12 bases between them. Germline V gene lookup returns CDR1 SGHAT and CDR2 FQNNGV. The CDR3 is 11 amino acids. The CDR3 nucleotides read TGTGCCAGCTCCCGGTGGCGGGAGCAGTACTTC. It encodes CASSRWREQYF.

The CDR3 bases are TGTGCCAGCTCACCGAGGGGGGGAATGACTGAAGCTTTCTTT. Translating gives CASSPRGGMTEAFF. V usage is TRBV18 and J usage is TRBJ1-1; maybe TRBD1 (6 bases). Germline V gene data show CDR1 as KGHSH and CDR2 as LQKENI. This CDR3 comprises 14 residues. V dropped 3 bases and J dropped 5 bases, with 13 bases sitting between them.

This clone has just one count. V and J are TRBV2 and TRBJ2-1; the D is unclear. V shed 5 bases and J shed 0 bases, with 11 bases lying between them. Germline V gene data show CDR1 as SNHLY and CDR2 as FYNNEI. CDR3 size: 15 residues. CDR3 coding DNA: TGTGCCAGCAGTCCCTCTAGGAGCTCCTACAATGAGCAGTTCTTC. It is translated as CASSPSRSSYNEQFF.

The chain is built from TRBV27 and TRBJ1-2; TRBD1 matches at 10 bases. J lost 4 bases, V lost 3 bases, and 2 bases had no gene match. The CDR3 has 14 amino acids. CDR1 is MNHEY, CDR2 SMNVEV, per germline (reference sequence). CDR3 nucleotide sequence: TGTGCCAGCAGTTTGGGGACAGGGGTCTATGGCTACACCTTC. Protein: CASSLGTGVYGYTF.

V gene TRBV29-1 combines with J gene TRBJ2-1; no clear D. Looked up from germline, CDR1 is SQVTM and CDR2 is ANQGSEA. The CDR3 has 11 amino acids. V lost 7 bases to trimming and J lost 6 bases, with 10 bases between them. CDR3 region: CSAWFVNEQFF. As DNA, the CDR3 is TGCAGCGCATGGTTCGTCAATGAGCAGTTCTTC.

V usage is TRBV27 and J usage is TRBJ1-1; 10 positions agree with TRBD1. The CDR3 is 14 amino acids. J was trimmed by 5 bases and V by 7 bases; bases with no gene match: 7. Germline V gives CDR1 MNHEY, CDR2 SMNVEV (reference sequence). Here the CDR3 reads CASTGQGGGTEAFF. DNA for the CDR3: TGTGCCAGCACCGGACAGGGGGGAGGAACTGAAGCTTTCTTT.